The clone carrying this T cell receptor (beta chain) was picked up a small number of times. The antigen is undetermined. Drawn from each donor were ten milliliters of peripheral blood. These data originate in a study of blood T cells in healthy people across ages. Broader study findings: One million T cells yielded diversity estimates that were considered underestimates.

The authors ran a second PCR of 7 to 11 cycles using a sample-barcoded 5' primer and a J-beta primer mix. TCRdb recomputed calls from the 5' RACE reads with MiXCR, one row per CDR3 protein. The data hold 1.5 million to 1.9 million distinct CDR3 sequences, with less than 45% observed a single time. Unmatched junction bases numbered 9, after V lost 1 base and J lost 8 bases. This CDR3 is built from 15 residues. CDR1 is LGHDT and CDR2 is YNNKEL in the germline V gene (reference sequence). The clonotype comes from a woman in her late teens or twenties in good health. This rearrangement joins TRBV3-1 to TRBJ2-3, with 7 bases that match TRBD2. Sequencing was performed on blood. CDR3 loop: CASSQGRTRTGTQYF. For the CDR3, the DNA is TGTGCCAGCAGCCAAGGGCGGACTAGGACCGGTACGCAGTATTTT.